The present T cell receptor (beta chain) was sequenced within a study of cytomegalovirus exposure and HLA in healthy donors. Study in general: The early release's HLA-typed donors yielded 78 million or so unique TCRs.

Study-level points and caveats: Most TCR sequences proved rare, with some public TCRs found in many donors. According to reports, the classifier identified cytomegalovirus status with high specificity and sensitivity. The study carried out a later analysis of TCR beta sequences. It associated 15,000 to 20,000 of them with specific HLA alleles at a false discovery rate of 0.05.

Primers for the PCR totalled 60 Vbeta and 13 Jbeta. Only in-frame clones appear in the TCRdb table, and some are missing; sequencing was by immunoSEQ multiplex PCR. The table lists about 89,000 clones, 76% of them singletons. From germline, CDR1 is SEHNR and CDR2 FQNEAQ (reference sequence). The CDR3 has 16 residues. To note about this clone: Its antigen is not known. A junction end diverges from the germline sequence, so it may reflect a read error.

V gene TRBV7-9 combines with J gene TRBJ2-6; possible D gene TRBD2, 7 bases. Sequencing input: PBMCs. This TCR was recovered from a male donor in good health and CMV-seronegative. The CDR3 DNA sequence: TGTTCCAGCAGCGCGAGGGGGGGAACCGGGGCCAACGTCCTGACTTTC. Translated, it gives CSSSARGGTGANVLTF.